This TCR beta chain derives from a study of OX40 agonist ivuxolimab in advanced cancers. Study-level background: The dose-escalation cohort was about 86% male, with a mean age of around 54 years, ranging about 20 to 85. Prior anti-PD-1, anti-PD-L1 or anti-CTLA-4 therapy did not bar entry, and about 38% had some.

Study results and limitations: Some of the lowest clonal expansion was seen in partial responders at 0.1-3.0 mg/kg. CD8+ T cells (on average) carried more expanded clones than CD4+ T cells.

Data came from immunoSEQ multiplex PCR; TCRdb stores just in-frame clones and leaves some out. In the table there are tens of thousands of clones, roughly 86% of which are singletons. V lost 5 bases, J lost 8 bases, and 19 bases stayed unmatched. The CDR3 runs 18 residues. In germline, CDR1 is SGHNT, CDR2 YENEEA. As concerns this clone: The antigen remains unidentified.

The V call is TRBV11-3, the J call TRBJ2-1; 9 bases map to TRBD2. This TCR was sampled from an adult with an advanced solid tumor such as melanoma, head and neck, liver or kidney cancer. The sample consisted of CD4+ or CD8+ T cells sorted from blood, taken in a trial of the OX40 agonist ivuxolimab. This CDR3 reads CASSTGLGGGARPHEQFF. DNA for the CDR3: TGTGCCAGCAGCACCGGACTAGGCGGGGGGGCGAGGCCCCATGAGCAGTTCTTC.